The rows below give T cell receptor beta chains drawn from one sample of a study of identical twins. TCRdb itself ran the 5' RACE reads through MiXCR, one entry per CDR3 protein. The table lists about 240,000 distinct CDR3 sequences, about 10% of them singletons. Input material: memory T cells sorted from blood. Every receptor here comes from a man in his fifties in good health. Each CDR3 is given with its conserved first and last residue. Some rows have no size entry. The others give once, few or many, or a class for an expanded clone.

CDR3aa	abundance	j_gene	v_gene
CASSPTDRGEAFF	-	TRBJ1-1	TRBV18
CASGGEMANEKLFF	-	TRBJ1-4	TRBV10-2
CASSRTLGRGLLGEQFF	many	TRBJ2-1	TRBV28
CASSPTPPGASLIRELFF	-	TRBJ2-2	TRBV28
CASSYSSGGAPFKENIQYF	-	TRBJ2-4	TRBV6-5
CASSFGLSWAMETQYF	many	TRBJ2-5	TRBV7-8
CSASDRGISGANVLTF	many	TRBJ2-6	TRBV20-1
CASSLATGPDEQYF	many	TRBJ2-7	TRBV12-3/TRBV12-4
CASSVSGLGNTEAFF	-	TRBJ1-1	TRBV9
CASSQDSGRDYGYTF	many	TRBJ1-2	TRBV4-3
CASSDAFRLNQHF	-	TRBJ1-5	TRBV6-1
CSANPTRGSYEQYF	-	TRBJ2-7	TRBV20-1
CASSLRRAGRQETQYF	-	TRBJ2-5	TRBV11-1
CATQGGGRYNEQFF	many	TRBJ2-1	TRBV10-3